A selection of T cell receptor beta chains follows, all from one sample in a study of identical twins. TCRdb called the 5' RACE reads again in MiXCR, with one record for every CDR3 protein. The table lists about 200,000 distinct CDR3 sequences, over 5% of them singletons. The sample was also linked to a second study, of T cells expressing NK-cell markers.

The sequenced material came from CD8+ T cells sorted from blood. Receptors were obtained from a woman aged 18 to 35 in good health. Each CDR3 is given with its conserved first and last residue. A D gene is named only where the DNA matches it firmly. Some rows mark clone size as missing; the rest say once, few, many or name a class of expanded clone.

many	TRBV5-1	TRBJ2-1	TRBD1	CASSWTGGFGNEQFF	TGCGCCAGCAGCTGGACAGGGGGTTTCGGAAATGAGCAGTTCTTC
-	TRBV7-3	TRBJ1-3	-	CASSLSGSGNTIYF	TGTGCCAGCAGCTTAAGCGGCTCTGGAAACACCATATATTTT
-	TRBV10-2	TRBJ2-1	TRBD2	CASSPTSGRYNEQFF	TGCGCCAGCAGCCCCACTAGCGGGAGGTACAATGAGCAGTTCTTC
-	TRBV12-3/TRBV12-4	TRBJ2-3	-	CASRQSSGGTDTQYF	TGTGCCAGCAGGCAATCTAGTGGAGGTACAGATACGCAGTATTTT
-	TRBV19	TRBJ2-7	TRBD2	CASSDPERGNSYEQYF	TGTGCCAGTAGTGATCCGGAGCGGGGGAACTCCTACGAGCAGTACTTC
few	TRBV11-2	TRBJ2-4	-	CASSLYRDQQYF	TGTGCCAGCAGCCTATATAGGGATCAGCAGTACTTC
few	TRBV30	TRBJ2-1	-	CAWTAWSDEQFF	TGTGCCTGGACGGCATGGAGTGATGAGCAGTTCTTC
-	TRBV5-6	TRBJ2-1	-	CASSFQVEQFF	TGTGCCAGCAGCTTTCAGGTTGAGCAGTTCTTC
few	TRBV12-3/TRBV12-4	TRBJ2-7	-	CASRRGSTAYEQYF	TGTGCCAGCAGACGGGGGAGTACCGCCTACGAGCAGTACTTC
few	TRBV4-2	TRBJ2-1	TRBD2	CASSQAGGGGRNEQFF	TGTGCCAGCAGCCAAGCCGGCGGGGGGGGGCGAAATGAGCAGTTCTTC
-	TRBV14	TRBJ2-1	-	CASSPSGAVYNEQFF	TGTGCCAGCAGCCCCTCCGGGGCCGTGTACAATGAGCAGTTCTTC
few	TRBV27	TRBJ2-7	TRBD1	CASSSTQGSAYEQYF	TGTGCCAGCAGTTCTACACAGGGGTCAGCCTACGAGCAGTACTTC
many	TRBV9	TRBJ2-7	TRBD1	CASSATGGVGYEQYF	TGTGCCAGCAGCGCGACAGGGGGGGTAGGCTACGAGCAGTACTTC
-	TRBV6-2/TRBV6-3	TRBJ2-1	TRBD2	CASSLDTPGLVGNEQFF	TGTGCCAGCAGTTTAGACACACCGGGACTAGTCGGCAATGAGCAGTTCTTC
-	TRBV9	TRBJ2-5	-	CASSVDNGIGETQYF	TGTGCCAGCAGCGTAGATAACGGGATAGGAGAGACCCAGTACTTC
-	TRBV4-1	TRBJ2-3	-	CASSLARLHKAADTQYF	TGCGCCAGCAGCCTGGCCCGACTCCACAAAGCCGCGGATACGCAGTATTTT
many	TRBV6-2/TRBV6-3	TRBJ2-1	-	CASSWPTGHLSSYNEQFF	TGTGCCAGCAGCTGGCCGACGGGACACCTGAGCTCCTACAATGAGCAGTTCTTC
-	TRBV6-2/TRBV6-3	TRBJ1-1	-	CASSTGHNTEAFF	TGTGCCAGCAGTACGGGGCATAACACTGAAGCTTTCTTT
few	TRBV2	TRBJ2-1	TRBD2	CARQRGAASLDEQFF	TGTGCCAGGCAGCGGGGGGCCGCTTCACTTGATGAGCAGTTCTTC
many	TRBV28	TRBJ1-1	TRBD1	CASSLDRGMNTEAFF	TGTGCCAGCAGTCTTGACAGGGGCATGAACACTGAAGCTTTCTTT
-	TRBV2	TRBJ2-2	-	CARQEDTGELFF	TGTGCGCGGCAGGAGGACACCGGGGAGCTGTTTTTT
few	TRBV10-3	TRBJ2-3	TRBD2	CAISPGTSGTDTQYF	TGTGCCATCAGCCCCGGGACTAGCGGAACAGATACGCAGTATTTT
-	TRBV27	TRBJ1-4	-	CASSLDRSGGKLFF	TGTGCCAGCAGTTTGGACAGATCGGGAGGAAAACTGTTTTTT
few	TRBV6-5	TRBJ2-1	-	CASSLSLGTNEQFF	TGTGCCAGCAGTTTGTCTCTAGGAACGAATGAGCAGTTCTTC
few	TRBV13	TRBJ2-5	-	CASSQGIGSVEETQYF	TGTGCCAGCAGCCAGGGGATTGGGAGCGTAGAAGAGACCCAGTACTTC
many	TRBV5-6	TRBJ2-1	-	CASSFLASYNEQFF	TGTGCCAGCAGCTTCCTGGCGTCCTACAATGAGCAGTTCTTC
-	TRBV7-8	TRBJ2-7	-	CASRAWGGPSYEQYF	TGTGCCAGCAGAGCCTGGGGGGGCCCCTCCTACGAGCAGTACTTC
many	TRBV29-1	TRBJ2-7	-	CSVVRGYEQYF	TGCAGCGTTGTCCGGGGCTACGAGCAGTACTTC
few	TRBV27	TRBJ2-3	TRBD2	CASSSLAEDTQYF	TGTGCCAGCAGTTCACTAGCGGAGGATACGCAGTATTTT
many	TRBV12-3/TRBV12-4	TRBJ1-1	-	CASQAGPGTEAFF	TGTGCCAGCCAAGCGGGCCCTGGCACTGAAGCTTTCTTT
-	TRBV25-1	TRBJ2-5	-	CASGVIETQYF	TGTGCCAGCGGGGTAATAGAGACCCAGTACTTC
few	TRBV24-1	TRBJ2-7	TRBD1	CATADRGRPYEQYF	TGTGCCACCGCGGACAGGGGGCGCCCATACGAGCAGTACTTC
few	TRBV10-3	TRBJ2-7	-	CAISPIDRSYEQYF	TGTGCCATCAGCCCGATTGACAGATCCTACGAGCAGTACTTC
-	TRBV6-2/TRBV6-3	TRBJ1-2	-	CASSRGERYGYTF	TGTGCCAGCAGTCGGGGGGAAAGATATGGCTACACCTTC
few	TRBV12-3/TRBV12-4	TRBJ1-1	-	CASSSPRLEAFF	TGTGCCAGCAGTTCCCCCCGATTAGAAGCTTTCTTT